The 3 T cell receptor beta chains below come from one sample, sequenced in a study of T cells after yellow fever vaccination. TCRdb re-called the 5' RACE reads through MiXCR, storing one row per CDR3 protein. The sample has around 590,000 distinct CDR3 sequences; 9% to 15% are singletons. Specimen: PBMCs, collected on the day of the yellow fever booster vaccination. These receptors were obtained from a man aged 30 to 39 who received the YFV17D yellow fever vaccine.

The chain combines TRBV14 with TRBJ2-1; D remains ambiguous. The CDR3 sequence is 13 residues long. Trimming left V 6 bases short and J 7 bases short, with 13 bases between. CDR1 SGHDN and CDR2 FVKESK come from the germline V gene. The DNA for the CDR3 is TGTGCCAGCAGGGCTATGAACGGGAATGAGCAGTTCTTC. This translates into CASRAMNGNEQFF. The entire variable domain, with the rest obtained from reference TRBV14 and TRBJ2-1, is as follows: EAGVTQFPSHSVIEKGQTVTLRCDPISGHDNLYWYRRVMGKEIKFLLHFVKESKQDESGMPNNRFLAERTGGTYSTLKVQPAELEDSGVYFCASRAMNGNEQFFGPGTRLTVL.

This clonotype came up many times. At one boundary the junction diverges from the germline segment, which might be a read error. The V and J genes are TRBV5-1 and TRBJ2-5, with unresolved D. Germline CDR1 and CDR2: SGHRS and YFSETQ. The CDR3 extends over 11 amino acids. The CDR3 bases are TGTGCCAGCAGTTTTGGAGAGACCCAGTACTTC. Translating it yields CASSFGETQYF. Based on the CDR3 plus reference TRBV5-1 and TRBJ2-5, the full variable domain is KAGVTQTPRYLIKTRGQQVTLSCSPISGHRSVSWYQQTPGQGLQFLFEYFSETQRNKGNFPGRFSGRQFSNSRSEMNVSTLELGDSALYLCASSFGETQYFGPGTRLLVL.

This clonotype has ten or more counts. This chain connects TRBV7-2 to TRBJ2-5; TRBD2 agrees at 9 bases. The germline gives CDR1 SGHTA, CDR2 FQGNSA. V lost 1 base, J lost 4 bases, and 7 bases stayed unmatched. This CDR3 spans 16 amino acids. The CDR3 nucleotides read TGTGCCAGCAGCTTAGAGCCCAGCGGGGGGCGAGAGACCCAGTACTTC. This sequence encodes CASSLEPSGGRETQYF.